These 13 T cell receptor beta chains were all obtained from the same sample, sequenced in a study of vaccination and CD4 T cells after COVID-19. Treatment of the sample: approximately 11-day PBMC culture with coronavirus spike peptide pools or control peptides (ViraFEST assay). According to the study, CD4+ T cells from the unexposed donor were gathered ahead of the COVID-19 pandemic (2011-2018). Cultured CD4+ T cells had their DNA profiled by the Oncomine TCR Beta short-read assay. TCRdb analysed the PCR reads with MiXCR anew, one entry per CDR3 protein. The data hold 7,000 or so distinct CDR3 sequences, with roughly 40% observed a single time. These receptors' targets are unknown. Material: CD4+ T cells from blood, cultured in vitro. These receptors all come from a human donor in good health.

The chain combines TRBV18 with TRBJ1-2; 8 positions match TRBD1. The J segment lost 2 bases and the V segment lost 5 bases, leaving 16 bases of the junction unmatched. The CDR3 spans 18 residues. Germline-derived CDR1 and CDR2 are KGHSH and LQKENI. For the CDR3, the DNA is TGTGCCAGCTCATCGCTTCCGGGACAGGACCTTCAAAACTATGGCTACACCTTC. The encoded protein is CASSSLPGQDLQNYGYTF.

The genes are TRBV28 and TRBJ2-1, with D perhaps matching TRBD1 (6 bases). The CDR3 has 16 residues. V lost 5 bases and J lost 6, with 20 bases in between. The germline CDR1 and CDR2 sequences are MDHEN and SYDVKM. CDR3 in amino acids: CASSSPDSFGVNEQFF. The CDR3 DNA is TGTGCCAGCAGTAGTCCGGACAGTTTTGGGGTCAATGAGCAGTTCTTC.

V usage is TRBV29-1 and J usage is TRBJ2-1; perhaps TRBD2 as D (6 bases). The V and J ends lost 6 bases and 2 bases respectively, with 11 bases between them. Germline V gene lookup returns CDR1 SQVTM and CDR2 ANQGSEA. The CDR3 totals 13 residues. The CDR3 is CSVQGLPYNEQFF. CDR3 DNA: TGCAGCGTCCAGGGACTCCCCTACAATGAGCAGTTCTTC.

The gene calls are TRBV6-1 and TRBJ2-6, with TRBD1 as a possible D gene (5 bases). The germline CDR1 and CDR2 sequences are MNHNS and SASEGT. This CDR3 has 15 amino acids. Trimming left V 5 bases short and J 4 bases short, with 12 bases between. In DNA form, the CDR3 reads TGTGCCAGCAGTCTATCAGGGAACGGGGCCAACGTCCTGACTTTC. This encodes CASSLSGNGANVLTF.

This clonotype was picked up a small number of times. The CDR3 DNA reads as TGCAGTGCTAGAGATCGGGGTGGGGGGGTCAATCAGCCCCAGCATTTT. Translating gives CSARDRGGGVNQPQHF. J is TRBJ1-5 and V is TRBV20-1; D might be TRBD1 (5 bases). Germline V gives CDR1 DFQATT, CDR2 SNEGSKA (reference sequence). The V end lost 0 bases, the J end lost 3 bases, and 15 bases lay between the germline ends. The CDR3 is 16 residues long.

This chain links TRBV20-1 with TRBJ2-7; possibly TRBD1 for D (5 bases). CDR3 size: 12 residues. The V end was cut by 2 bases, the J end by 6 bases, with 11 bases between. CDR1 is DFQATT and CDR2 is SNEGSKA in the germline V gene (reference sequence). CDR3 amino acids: CSARLQGREQYF. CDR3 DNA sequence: TGCAGTGCTAGACTTCAGGGCCGCGAGCAGTACTTC.

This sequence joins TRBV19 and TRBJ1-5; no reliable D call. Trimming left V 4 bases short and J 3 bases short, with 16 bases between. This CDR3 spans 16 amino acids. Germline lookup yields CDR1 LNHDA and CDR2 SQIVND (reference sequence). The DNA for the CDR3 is TGTGCCAGTAGTACGCGTGATGGGAAGTCCAATCAGCCCCAGCATTTT. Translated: CASSTRDGKSNQPQHF.

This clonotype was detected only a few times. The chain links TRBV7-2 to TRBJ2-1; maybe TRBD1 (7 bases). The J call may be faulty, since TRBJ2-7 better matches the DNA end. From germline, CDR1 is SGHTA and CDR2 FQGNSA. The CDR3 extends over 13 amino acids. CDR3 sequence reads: CASSLQGGREQYF. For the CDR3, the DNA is TGTGCCAGCAGCTTACAGGGGGGCCGCGAGCAGTACTTC.

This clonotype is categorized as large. CDR3 protein: CAAAALGLYGYTF. Written as DNA, the CDR3 is TGTGCCGCGGCAGCCCTAGGGTTATATGGCTACACCTTC. The chain couples TRBV6-1 to TRBJ1-2, with D unresolved. The V and J ends lost 11 bases and 5 bases respectively, with 18 bases between them. In germline, CDR1 is MNHNS, CDR2 SASEGT. This CDR3 contains 13 residues.

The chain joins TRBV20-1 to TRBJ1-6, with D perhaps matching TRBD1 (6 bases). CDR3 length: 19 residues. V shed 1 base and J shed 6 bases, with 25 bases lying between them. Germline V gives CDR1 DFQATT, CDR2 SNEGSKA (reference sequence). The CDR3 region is CSARVLLSWGAEGNSPLHF. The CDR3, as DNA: TGCAGTGCTAGAGTCCTTTTGTCGTGGGGGGCAGAGGGTAATTCACCCCTCCACTTT.

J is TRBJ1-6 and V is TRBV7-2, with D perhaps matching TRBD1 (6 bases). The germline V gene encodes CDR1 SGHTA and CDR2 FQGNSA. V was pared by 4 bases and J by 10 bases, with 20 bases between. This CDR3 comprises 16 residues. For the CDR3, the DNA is TGTGCCAGCAGCTCTACGAGGGCAGGGGAAAGCTCACCCCTCCACTTT. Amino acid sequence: CASSSTRAGESSPLHF.

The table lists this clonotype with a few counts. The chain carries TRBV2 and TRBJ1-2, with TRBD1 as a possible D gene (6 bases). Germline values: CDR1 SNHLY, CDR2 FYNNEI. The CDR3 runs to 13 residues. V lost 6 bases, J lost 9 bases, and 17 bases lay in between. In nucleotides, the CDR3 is TGTGCCAGCAGGGAGGGGGGGTCTCGACGCTACACCTTC. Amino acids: CASREGGSRRYTF.

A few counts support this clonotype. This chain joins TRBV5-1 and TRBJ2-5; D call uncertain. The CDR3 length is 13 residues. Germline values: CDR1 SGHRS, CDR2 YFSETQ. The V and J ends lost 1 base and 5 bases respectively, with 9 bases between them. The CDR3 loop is CASSLFGDETQYF. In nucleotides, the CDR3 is TGCGCCAGCAGCTTGTTTGGGGATGAGACCCAGTACTTC.